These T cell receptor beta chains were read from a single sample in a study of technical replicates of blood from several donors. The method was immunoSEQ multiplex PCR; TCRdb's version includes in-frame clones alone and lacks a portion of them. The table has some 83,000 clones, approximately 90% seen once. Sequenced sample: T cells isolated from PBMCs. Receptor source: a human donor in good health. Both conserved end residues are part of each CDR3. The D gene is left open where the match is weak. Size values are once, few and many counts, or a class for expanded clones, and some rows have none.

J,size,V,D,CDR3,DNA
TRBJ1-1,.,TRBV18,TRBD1,CASSPGTGMDF,TGTGCCAGCTCACCGGGGACAGGCATGGACTTT
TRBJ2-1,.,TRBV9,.,CASSVHGREQFF,TGTGCCAGCAGCGTCCACGGCAGGGAGCAGTTCTTC
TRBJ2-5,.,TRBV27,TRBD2,CASRRGGTRGWETQYF,TGTGCCAGCAGACGCGGGGGGACTAGGGGGTGGGAGACCCAGTACTTC
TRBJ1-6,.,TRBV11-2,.,CASSLVHRSSPLHF,TGTGCCAGCAGCCTCGTACATCGGAGTTCACCCCTCCACTTT
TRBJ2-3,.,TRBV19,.,CASSNQGTDTQYF,TGTGCCAGTAGTAATCAGGGGACAGATACGCAGTATTTT
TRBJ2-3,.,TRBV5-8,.,CASSLRTTQDTQYF,TGTGCCAGCAGCTTGCGGACTACTCAAGATACGCAGTATTTT
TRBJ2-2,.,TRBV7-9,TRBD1,CASSLRGQGTGELFF,TGTGCCAGCAGCTTAAGGGGACAGGGGACCGGGGAGCTGTTTTTT
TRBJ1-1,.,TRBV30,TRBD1,CAWGQGNTEAFF,TGTGCCTGGGGACAGGGGAATACTGAAGCTTTCTTT
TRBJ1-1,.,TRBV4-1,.,CASSHSGTEAFF,TGCGCCAGCAGCCATTCGGGTACTGAAGCTTTCTTT
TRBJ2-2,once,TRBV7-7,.,CASSPRDISGELFF,TGTGCTAGCAGCCCGAGGGACATCAGCGGGGAGCTGTTTTTT
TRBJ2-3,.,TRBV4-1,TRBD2,CQTGLGGRAWNKTDTQYF,TGCCAAACAGGATTGGGCGGGAGGGCCTGGAATAAGACAGATACGCAGTATTTT
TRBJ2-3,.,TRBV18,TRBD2,CASSRRASGSQGTDTQYF,TGTGCCAGCTCCAGACGGGCTAGCGGGAGTCAAGGCACAGATACGCAGTATTTT
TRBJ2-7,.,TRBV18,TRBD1,CASSPPGTGPPYEQYF,TGTGCCAGCTCACCACCCGGGACAGGGCCTCCCTACGAGCAGTACTTC
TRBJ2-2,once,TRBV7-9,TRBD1,CASITRDRVNTGELFF,TGTGCCAGTATAACCCGGGACAGAGTGAACACCGGGGAGCTGTTTTTT
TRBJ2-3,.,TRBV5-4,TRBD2,CASSFTSGGAGDTQYF,TGTGCCAGCAGCTTTACTAGCGGGGGGGCCGGAGATACGCAGTATTTT
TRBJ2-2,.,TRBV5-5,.,CASSLTGGGTGELFF,TGTGCCAGCAGCTTGACAGGGGGGGGGACCGGGGAGCTGTTTTTT
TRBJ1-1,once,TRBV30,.,CAWGLTVYTEAFF,TGTGCCTGGGGCTTGACAGTTTACACTGAAGCTTTCTTT
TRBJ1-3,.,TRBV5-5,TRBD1,CASSLAAQTGLGNTIYF,TGTGCCAGCAGCTTGGCCGCCCAGACAGGGCTAGGAAACACCATATATTTT
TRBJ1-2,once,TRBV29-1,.,CSVPREGANYGYTF,TGCAGCGTCCCGAGGGAGGGTGCGAACTATGGCTACACCTTC
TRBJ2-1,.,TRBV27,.,CATQVDRVNEQFF,TGTGCCACCCAGGTAGATAGAGTCAATGAGCAGTTCTTC
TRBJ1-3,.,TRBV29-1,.,CSVHQGTGNTIYF,TGCAGCGTTCATCAGGGAACTGGAAACACCATATATTTT
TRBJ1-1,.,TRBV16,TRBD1,CASSQPTGVKAFF,TGTGCCAGCAGCCAGCCGACAGGGGTGAAGGCTTTCTTT
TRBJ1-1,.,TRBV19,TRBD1,CASSTNTGGASNTEAFF,TGTGCCAGTAGTACAAATACAGGGGGAGCGTCGAACACTGAAGCTTTCTTT
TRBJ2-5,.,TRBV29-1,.,CSVVQETQYF,TGCAGCGTTGTACAAGAGACCCAGTACTTC
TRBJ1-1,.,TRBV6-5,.,CACHDGGAEAFF,TGTGCCTGCCACGATGGGGGGGCTGAAGCTTTCTTT
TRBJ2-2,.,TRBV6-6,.,CASSLSEKNTGELFF,TGTGCCAGCAGTTTATCTGAGAAGAACACCGGGGAGCTGTTTTTT
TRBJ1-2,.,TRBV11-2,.,CASSLAEEVGIHYGYTF,TGTGCCAGCAGCTTAGCTGAGGAGGTAGGGATTCACTATGGCTACACCTTC
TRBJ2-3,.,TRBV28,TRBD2,CASSSGTSGHTDTQYF,TGTGCCAGCAGTTCAGGGACTAGCGGGCACACAGATACGCAGTATTTT
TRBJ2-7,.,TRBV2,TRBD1,CASSEVGTEKGYEQYF,TGTGCCAGCAGTGAAGTAGGGACAGAAAAGGGCTACGAGCAGTACTTC
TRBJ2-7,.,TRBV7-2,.,CASSLVSGPSGSYEQYF,TGTGCCAGCAGCTTAGTTTCCGGCCCTTCGGGCTCCTACGAGCAGTACTTC
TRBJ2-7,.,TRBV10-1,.,CASSDSSGYEQYF,TGCGCCAGCAGTGATTCGTCAGGATACGAGCAGTACTTC
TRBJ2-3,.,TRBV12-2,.,CASRLAWDSHVAPDTQYF,TGTGCAAGTCGCTTAGCCTGGGACTCCCATGTAGCCCCAGATACGCAGTATTTT
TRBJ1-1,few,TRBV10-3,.,CAISASTEAFF,TGTGCCATCAGTGCTTCCACTGAAGCTTTCTTT
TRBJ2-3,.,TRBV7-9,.,CASTLSEDTQYF,TGTGCCAGCACCCTTAGCGAAGATACGCAGTATTTT
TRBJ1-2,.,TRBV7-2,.,CASSLETGWPNGYTF,TGTGCCAGCAGCTTAGAGACAGGATGGCCCAATGGCTACACCTTC
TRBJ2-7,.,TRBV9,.,CASSSSRVGSYEQYF,TGTGCCAGCAGCAGCAGCAGGGTGGGATCCTACGAGCAGTACTTC
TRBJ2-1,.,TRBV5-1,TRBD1,CASSLFGTGEAFF,TGCGCCAGCAGCCTGTTTGGGACAGGGGAGGCGTTCTTC
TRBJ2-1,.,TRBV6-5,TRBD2,CASSLRTSGRSEQFF,TGTGCCAGCAGTCTCCGGACTAGTGGTCGTAGTGAGCAGTTCTTC
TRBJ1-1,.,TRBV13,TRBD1,CASSSRQGNTEAFF,TGTGCCAGCAGCTCGAGACAGGGAAACACTGAAGCTTTCTTT
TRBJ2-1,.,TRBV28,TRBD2,CASSFPQKAGLSNEQFF,TGTGCCAGCAGTTTCCCCCAAAAAGCGGGATTGTCCAATGAGCAGTTCTTC
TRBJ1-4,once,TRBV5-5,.,CASSLSNEKLFF,TGTGCCAGCAGCTTGTCGAATGAAAAACTGTTTTTT
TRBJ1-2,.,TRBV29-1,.,CSVEGSGGVRYGYTF,TGCAGCGTTGAGGGATCCGGGGGGGTGCGCTATGGCTACACCTTC
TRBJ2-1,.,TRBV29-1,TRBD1,CSSDRGDNEQFF,TGCAGCTCGGACAGGGGGGACAATGAGCAGTTCTTC